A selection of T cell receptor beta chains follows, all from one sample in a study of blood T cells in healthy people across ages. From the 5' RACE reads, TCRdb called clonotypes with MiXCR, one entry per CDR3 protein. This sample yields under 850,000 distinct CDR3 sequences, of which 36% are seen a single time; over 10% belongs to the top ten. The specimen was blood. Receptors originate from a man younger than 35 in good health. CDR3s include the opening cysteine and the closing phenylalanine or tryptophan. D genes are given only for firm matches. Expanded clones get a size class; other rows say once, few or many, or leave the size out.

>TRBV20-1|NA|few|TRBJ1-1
CSARPPGQLNTEAFF
TGCAGTGCTAGACCACCGGGACAATTAAACACTGAAGCTTTCTTT
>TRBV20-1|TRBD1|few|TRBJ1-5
CSASRTGYSNQPQHF
TGCAGTGCTAGCCGGACAGGTTATAGCAATCAGCCCCAGCATTTT
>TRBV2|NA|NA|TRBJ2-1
CASTLIGPNEQFF
TGTGCCAGCACCCTAATCGGCCCCAATGAGCAGTTCTTC
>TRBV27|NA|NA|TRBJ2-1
CAGSGQAFSYNEQFF
TGTGCCGGCAGCGGACAAGCCTTCTCCTACAATGAGCAGTTCTTC
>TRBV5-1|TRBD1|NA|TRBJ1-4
CASSEGQGKGEKLFF
TGCGCCAGCAGCGAAGGACAGGGGAAGGGCGAAAAACTGTTTTTT
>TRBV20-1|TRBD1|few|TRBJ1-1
CSARFGTGSQEAFF
TGCAGTGCCAGATTCGGGACAGGGAGTCAGGAAGCTTTCTTT
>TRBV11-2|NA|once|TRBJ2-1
CASSLERPVHGSSYNEQFF
TGTGCCAGCAGTTTAGAAAGGCCAGTTCATGGGAGCTCCTACAATGAGCAGTTCTTC
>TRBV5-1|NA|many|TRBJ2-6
CASSNPLDSGANVLTF
TGCGCCAGCAGCAACCCTTTGGACTCTGGGGCCAACGTCCTGACTTTC
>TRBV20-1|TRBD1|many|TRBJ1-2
CSARGGQGPLRYGYTF
TGCAGTGCTAGAGGCGGACAGGGCCCGCTGCGCTATGGCTACACCTTC
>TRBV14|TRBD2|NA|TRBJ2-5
CASSQLGLAQETQYF
TGTGCCAGCAGTCAACTCGGACTAGCCCAAGAGACCCAGTACTTC
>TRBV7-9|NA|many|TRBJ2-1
CASSPTGTNFYNEQFF
TGTGCCAGCAGTCCGACCGGGACGAATTTCTACAATGAGCAGTTCTTC
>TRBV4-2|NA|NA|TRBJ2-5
CASSQSRRAQETQYF
TGTGCCAGCAGCCAAAGCAGGAGGGCCCAAGAGACCCAGTACTTC
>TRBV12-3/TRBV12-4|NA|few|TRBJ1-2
CASSFGEGGDYGYTF
NA
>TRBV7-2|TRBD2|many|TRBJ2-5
CASSARLAQETQYF
TGTGCCAGCAGCGCCCGACTAGCCCAAGAGACCCAGTACTTC
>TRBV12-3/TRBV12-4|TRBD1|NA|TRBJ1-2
CASSPAGQGGHTF
TGTGCCAGCAGTCCGGCCGGACAGGGTGGCCACACCTTC
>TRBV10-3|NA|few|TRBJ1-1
CAISESVGAVNTEAFF
TGTGCCATCAGTGAGTCTGTGGGAGCGGTGAACACTGAAGCTTTCTTT
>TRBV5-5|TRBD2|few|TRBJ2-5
CASSRRGSQETQYF
TGTGCCAGCAGCCGGCGGGGGTCACAAGAGACCCAGTACTTC
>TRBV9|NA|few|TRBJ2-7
CASSVRDGRSYEQYF
TGTGCCAGCAGCGTCCGGGACGGCCGCTCCTACGAGCAGTACTTC
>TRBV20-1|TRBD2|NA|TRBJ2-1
CSARASGGAYNEQFF
TGCAGTGCTAGGGCTAGCGGGGGGGCCTACAATGAGCAGTTCTTC
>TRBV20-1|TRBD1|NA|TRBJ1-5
CSARDHGTGDNQPQHF
TGCAGTGCTAGAGATCACGGGACAGGGGACAATCAGCCCCAGCATTTT
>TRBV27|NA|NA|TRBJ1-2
CASSLSTGGYGYTF
TGTGCCAGCAGTTTAAGCACGGGGGGCTATGGCTACACCTTC
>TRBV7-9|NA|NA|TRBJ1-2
CASSARDFGIPNYGYTF
TGTGCCAGCAGCGCACGGGACTTCGGAATTCCTAACTATGGCTACACCTTC
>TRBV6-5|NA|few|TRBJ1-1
CASSYAELGSTEAFF
TGTGCCAGCAGTTACGCGGAACTCGGAAGTACTGAAGCTTTCTTT
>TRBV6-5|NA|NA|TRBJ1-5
CASSYSSRERYSNQPQHF
TGTGCCAGCAGTTACTCGAGTAGGGAGCGATATAGCAATCAGCCCCAGCATTTT
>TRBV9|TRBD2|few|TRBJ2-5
CASSAPGLAGQETQYF
TGTGCCAGCAGCGCGCCGGGACTAGCGGGACAAGAGACCCAGTACTTC
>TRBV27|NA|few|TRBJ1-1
CASSFARGVEAFF
TGTGCCAGCAGCTTCGCCAGGGGCGTTGAAGCTTTCTTT
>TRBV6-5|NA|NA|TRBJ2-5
CASRSSRDFLWTQYF
TGTGCCAGCAGATCCTCCCGGGACTTTCTATGGACCCAGTACTTC
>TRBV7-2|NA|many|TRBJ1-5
CASSYDTNQPQHF
TGTGCCAGCAGCTACGACACCAATCAGCCCCAGCATTTT
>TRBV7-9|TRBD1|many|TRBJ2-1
CASSGTGNEQFF
TGTGCCAGCAGTGGGACAGGGAATGAGCAGTTCTTC
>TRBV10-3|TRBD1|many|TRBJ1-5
CAISEGTGKGQPQHF
TGTGCCATCAGTGAGGGGACAGGGAAAGGTCAGCCCCAGCATTTT
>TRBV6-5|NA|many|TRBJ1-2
CASSFGQSTTF
TGTGCCAGCAGTTTCGGACAGAGCACCACCTTC
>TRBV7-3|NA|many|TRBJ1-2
CASSRTAANYGYTF
TGTGCCAGCAGCAGGACAGCAGCTAACTATGGCTACACCTTC
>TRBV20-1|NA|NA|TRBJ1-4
CSARVTGNNEKLFF
TGCAGTGCTAGAGTTACGGGTAATAATGAAAAACTGTTTTTT
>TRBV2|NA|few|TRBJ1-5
CAIGTLGHQPQHF
TGTGCCATTGGGACACTGGGACATCAGCCCCAGCATTTT
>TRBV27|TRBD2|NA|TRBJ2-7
CASSAGGREQYF
TGTGCCAGCAGCGCGGGGGGGCGAGAGCAGTACTTC